This T cell receptor beta chain was retrieved from a study of cytomegalovirus exposure and HLA in healthy donors. A note on this clone: Its antigen is not identified.

Overall study findings and caveats: According to an earlier analysis, most TCR beta V segments yielded productive rearrangements about 87% or about 30% of the time. TCR beta V- and J-gene trimming, according to a later analysis, was linked to a missense DCLRE1C variant. Reported findings show TCR beta sequences accurately forecast HLA-A and HLA-B alleles in most subjects. Later work found that TCR association rates differed between HLA loci; DRB1 had the most and HLA-C the fewest.

This CDR3 has 13 residues. V was trimmed by 7 bases and J by 0 bases, leaving 13 bases between them. Germline V gene sequence: CDR1 SQVTM, CDR2 ANQGSEA. Both 60 Vbeta primers and 13 Jbeta primers went into the PCR. The repertoire was sequenced with immunoSEQ multiplex PCR; TCRdb's copy has only in-frame clones and lacks some. The sample records 50,000 or so clones, 55% to 85% being singletons. This clonotype was obtained from a woman aged 45-65 years in good health and CMV-seronegative. The rearrangement joins TRBV29-1 to TRBJ2-7; D is perhaps TRBD2 (5 bases). The sequenced sample was PBMCs. The CDR3: CSARREGSYEQYF. CDR3 nucleotide sequence: TGCAGCGCCCGACGGGAAGGCTCCTACGAGCAGTACTTC.